This TCR beta chain is from a study of cytomegalovirus exposure and HLA in healthy donors. Sequencing was performed with immunoSEQ multiplex PCR; in TCRdb, only in-frame clones are kept and a portion is missing. The profile shows about 150,000 clones, around 88% of them singletons. Whole-study results and caveats: It was found in a later analysis that first-cohort TCR clusters tended to co-occur in the 90 to 150 validation repertoires. The majority of TCR sequences were rare, yet some public TCRs appeared in many donors. Accounts indicate the classifier identified cytomegalovirus status with strong specificity and sensitivity.

As concerns this clone: The antigen is not known.

Per the germline V gene, CDR1 is MNHEY and CDR2 is SMNVEV (reference sequence). The V gene lost 3 bases and the J gene lost 10 bases, with 7 bases spanning the gap. The CDR3 runs 11 residues. Material for sequencing was PBMCs. The source is a man between 18 and 29 years old in good health and CMV-seropositive. The V and J genes are TRBV27 and TRBJ2-1; D is unclear. Written as DNA, the CDR3 is TGTGCCAGCAGTTTCCGTCAGGAGCAGTTCTTC. It codes for CASSFRQEQFF.